These 31 T cell receptor beta chains originate from one sample sequenced in a study of blood T cell repertoires in COVID-19. The protocol was immunoSEQ multiplex PCR, while the TCRdb copy is restricted to in-frame clones and leaves out a portion. The table lists over 100,000 clones, around four fifths of them singletons, with 8.5% to 10% in the top ten. The sequencing input was peripheral blood. Receptor source: a man in his forties with active or convalescent COVID-19.

The rearrangement uses TRBV27 and TRBJ2-2, with TRBD1 matching over 7 bases. V lost 5 bases to trimming and J lost 4 bases; unmatched junction nucleotides: 13. This CDR3 has 17 amino acids. The germline V gene encodes CDR1 MNHEY and CDR2 SMNVEV (reference sequence). In DNA, the CDR3 is TGTGCCAGCAGTGGGGCCCTGACAGGGTCGAGCACCGGGGAGCTGTTTTTT. Translation gives CASSGALTGSSTGELFF.

The gene calls are TRBV7-9 and TRBJ2-7, with a possible D match to TRBD2 (6 bases). The germline V gene encodes CDR1 SEHNR and CDR2 FQNEAQ (reference sequence). The CDR3 runs 14 residues. Trimming cost V 2 bases and J 0 bases, with 8 bases left between them. The CDR3 protein is CASSLSGSSYEQYF. The CDR3 nucleotides read TGTGCCAGCAGCTTATCCGGGAGCTCCTACGAGCAGTACTTC.

The chain has TRBV30 and TRBJ1-1, with D possibly matching TRBD1 (5 bases). V lost 6 bases, J lost 1 base, and 12 bases lay in between. This CDR3 is built from 13 residues. Germline CDR1 reads GTSNPN; CDR2 reads SVGIG (reference sequence). CDR3 in amino acids: CACPRGWNTEAFF. Written as DNA, the CDR3 is TGTGCCTGCCCAAGGGGCTGGAACACTGAAGCTTTCTTT.

The rearrangement joins TRBV7-9 to TRBJ2-5, with 12 bases fitting TRBD2. The junction had 7 bases not matched to a gene; V was cut back by 4 bases and J by 4 bases. The V gene's germline CDR1 is SEHNR and CDR2 FQNEAQ (reference sequence). The CDR3 is 16 residues long. The CDR3 DNA sequence: TGTGCCAGCAGCTCTAGCGGGGGGGCCAGGGCAGAGACCCAGTACTTC. This translates into CASSSSGGARAETQYF.

This clone was detected many times. This sequence joins TRBV5-1 and TRBJ2-7, with 9 bases matching TRBD1. The CDR3 is made up of 14 amino acids. Germline assignment: CDR1 SGHRS and CDR2 YFSETQ. V lost 3 bases and J lost 5; bases outside the gene matches: 6. CDR3 nucleotides: TGCGCCAGCAGCTCACAGGGGGCTTGGGACGAGCAGTACTTC. This sequence encodes CASSSQGAWDEQYF.

The rearrangement uses TRBV2 and TRBJ2-7; 9 nucleotides agree with TRBD1. Trimming took 4 bases from V and 6 from J; bases not matched to a gene: 7. Looked up from germline, CDR1 is SNHLY and CDR2 is FYNNEI. The CDR3 runs to 14 residues. The CDR3 DNA follows: TGTGCCAGCAGTGTACTACAGGGGGCTGGCGAGCAGTACTTC. It specifies CASSVLQGAGEQYF.

This chain connects TRBV7-3 to TRBJ2-7; 11 nucleotides match TRBD1. The CDR3 totals 16 residues. Germline CDR1 is SGHTA and CDR2 is FQGTGA. Trimming removed 1 base from V and 7 bases from J; junction bases left unmatched: 9. The CDR3 sequence is CASSLRPTGTGGEQYF. DNA of the CDR3: TGTGCCAGCAGCTTAAGACCCACCGGGACAGGGGGTGAGCAGTACTTC.

This chain connects TRBV11-2 to TRBJ1-1; 11 nucleotides agree with TRBD1. The germline gives CDR1 SGHAT, CDR2 FQNNGV. V was pared by 0 bases and J by 6 bases, with 9 bases of the junction left unmatched. The CDR3 runs to 17 residues. Here the CDR3 reads CASSLDRLGTGGAEAFF. Written as DNA, the CDR3 is TGTGCCAGCAGCTTAGATCGGTTGGGGACAGGGGGGGCTGAAGCTTTCTTT.

The rearrangement joins TRBV19 to TRBJ2-2, with a tentative D call TRBD1 (6 bases). Germline V gene sequence: CDR1 LNHDA, CDR2 SQIVND (reference sequence). The ends were cut back, 3 bases at V and 4 bases at J, with 18 bases in the middle. The CDR3 is made up of 17 amino acids. The CDR3 spells CASSIQGSRWATGELFF. The DNA for the CDR3 is TGTGCCAGTAGTATTCAGGGGTCGAGGTGGGCCACCGGGGAGCTGTTTTTT.

The V gene is TRBV4-3, the J gene TRBJ1-5; 7 positions match TRBD1. Germline V gene data show CDR1 as LGHNA and CDR2 as YSLEER. The V gene end was trimmed by 3 bases and the J gene end by 4 bases; junction bases not matched to a gene: 6. This CDR3 region has 15 residues. The CDR3 coding sequence is TGCGCCAGCAGCCAGCGCGAGGGGGCGAATCAGCCCCAGCATTTT. Amino acids: CASSQREGANQPQHF.

The chain has TRBV2 and TRBJ1-5; D remains ambiguous. This CDR3 spans 14 amino acids. Between the trimmed V and J ends, which lost 6 bases and 0 bases, there was a span of 9 bases. From germline, CDR1 is SNHLY and CDR2 FYNNEI. CDR3 sequence reads: CASSDKSSNQPQHF. CDR3 DNA sequence: TGTGCCAGCAGCGACAAGAGTAGCAATCAGCCCCAGCATTTT.

V is TRBV29-1 and J is TRBJ2-6; 8 bases are shared with TRBD1. The CDR3 contains 16 residues. V gave up 6 bases and J gave up 0 bases; unmatched junction bases: 7. Germline assignment: CDR1 SQVTM and CDR2 ANQGSEA. The CDR3, as DNA: TGCAGCGTGCAGGGACAGGAACACTCTGGGGCCAACGTCCTGACTTTC. Its translation: CSVQGQEHSGANVLTF.

The V and J genes are TRBV9 and TRBJ1-4; 8 bases fit TRBD1. The CDR3 is 16 residues long. CDR1 is SGDLS, CDR2 YYNGEE, per germline. V was pared by 4 bases and J by 2 bases, with 7 bases of the junction left unmatched. The CDR3 here is CASSPDRASTNEKLFF. CDR3 sequence (DNA): TGTGCCAGCAGCCCGGACAGGGCTTCGACTAATGAAAAACTGTTTTTT.

Only one count was recorded for this clone. V gene TRBV4-2 combines with J gene TRBJ2-3; 7 bases match TRBD2. The CDR3 contains 16 residues. V lost 0 bases, J lost 4 bases, and 7 bases stayed unmatched. CDR1 and CDR2 from the germline V gene are LGHNA and YNFKEQ. In nucleotides, the CDR3 is TGTGCCAGCAGCCAAGATAGCGGGTCCGAGGCAGATACGCAGTATTTT. Its protein product is CASSQDSGSEADTQYF.

The chain couples TRBV3-1 (or the pseudogene TRBV3-2) to TRBJ2-1, with D unresolved. CDR1 is LGHDT, CDR2 YNNKEL, per germline (reference sequence). Trimming took 4 bases from V and 9 from J, leaving 13 bases between them. The CDR3 runs to 13 residues. CDR3 amino acids: CASSRVLAGEQFF. In nucleotides, the CDR3 is TGTGCCAGCAGCCGGGTATTAGCCGGTGAGCAGTTCTTC.

The chain couples TRBV7-3 to TRBJ2-2; 9 nucleotides match TRBD2. J lost 8 bases, V lost 3 bases, and 7 bases had no gene match. This CDR3 is built from 15 residues. The germline CDR1 and CDR2 sequences are SGHTA and FQGTGA. DNA of the CDR3: TGTGCCAGCAGCTTGTCCGGGACTAGCCTAGGGGAGCTGTTTTTT. It encodes CASSLSGTSLGELFF. The full variable domain, completed using reference TRBV7-3 and TRBJ2-2, is GAGVSQTPSNKVTEKGKYVELRCDPISGHTALYWYRQSLGQGPEFLIYFQGTGAADDSGLPNDRFFAVRPEGSVSTLKIQRTERGDSAVYLCASSLSGTSLGELFFGEGSRLTVL.

This rearrangement joins TRBV19 to TRBJ2-5; D may be TRBD1 (5 bases). The germline V gene encodes CDR1 LNHDA and CDR2 SQIVND (reference sequence). The CDR3 sequence is 14 residues long. V lost 3 bases and J lost 4, with 12 bases in between. The CDR3 nucleotides read TGTGCCAGTAGTATCAGGGCAGGGCCAGAGACCCAGTACTTC. Amino acids: CASSIRAGPETQYF.

The chain combines TRBV7-6 with TRBJ2-5; 10 nucleotides match TRBD1. Trimming cost V 1 base and J 4 bases; bases outside gene matches: 0. The germline V gene encodes CDR1 SGHVS and CDR2 FNYEAQ. The CDR3 length is 14 residues. For the CDR3, the DNA is TGTGCCAGCAGCTTAGGGACAGGGGGAGAGACCCAGTACTTC. Its protein product is CASSLGTGGETQYF.

This rearrangement joins TRBV7-2 to TRBJ1-1, with TRBD1 matching over 8 bases. Germline-derived CDR1 and CDR2 are SGHTA and FQGNSA. The ends lost 1 base at V and 6 bases at J; junction bases unmatched: 4. The CDR3 is made up of 14 amino acids. CDR3: CASSLGQGWAEAFF. CDR3 in DNA: TGTGCCAGCAGCTTAGGACAGGGGTGGGCTGAAGCTTTCTTT.

The rearrangement links TRBV30 to TRBJ1-2; TRBD1 might be the D (6 bases). The CDR3 has 13 residues. V lost 2 bases to trimming and J lost 5 bases, with 12 bases between them. Per the germline V gene, CDR1 is GTSNPN and CDR2 is SVGIG (reference sequence). Here the CDR3 DNA reads TGTGCCTGGAGTATAAAGGACAGTTATGGCTACACCTTC. Its protein is CAWSIKDSYGYTF.

The genes are TRBV10-1 and TRBJ2-1; tentatively, D is TRBD2 (5 bases). Germline V gives CDR1 WNHNN, CDR2 SYGVQD (reference sequence). Trimming removed 4 bases from V and 6 bases from J, with 19 bases in between. This CDR3 has 16 amino acids. CDR3 coding DNA: TGCGCCAGCAGTGGCGCAGGACTCAATGTGGGCAATGAGCAGTTCTTC. Amino acid sequence: CASSGAGLNVGNEQFF.

The rearrangement joins TRBV5-5 to TRBJ2-6; TRBD2 agrees at 8 bases. This CDR3 is built from 18 residues. Germline V gives CDR1 SGHKS, CDR2 YYEKEE (reference sequence). J gave up 0 bases and V 0 bases, and 5 bases lay outside the gene matches. As DNA, the CDR3 is TGTGCCAGCAGCTTGGCGGGGGGGCCTAACTCTGGGGCCAACGTCCTGACTTTC. Residues: CASSLAGGPNSGANVLTF.

This chain connects TRBV19 to TRBJ2-7, with a tentative D call TRBD1 (6 bases). Germline assignment: CDR1 LNHDA and CDR2 SQIVND (reference sequence). V dropped 8 bases and J dropped 2 bases, with 13 bases sitting between them. The CDR3 length is 13 residues. In DNA, the CDR3 is TGTGCCAGTGCTATGGACAGCACCTACGAGCAGTACTTC. It yields the protein CASAMDSTYEQYF.

This clone has at least ten counts. The rearrangement uses TRBV13 and TRBJ2-3; D is uncertain. CDR1 and CDR2 from the germline V gene are PRHDT and FYEKMQ (reference sequence). Trimming pared 5 bases from V and 2 bases from J, leaving 8 bases between. The CDR3 covers 13 residues. CDR3 loop: CASSAQLTDTQYF. The DNA of the CDR3 is TGTGCCAGCAGCGCCCAACTCACAGATACGCAGTATTTT. Full variable domain (remainder filled in from reference TRBV13 and TRBJ2-3): AAGVIQSPRHLIKEKRETATLKCYPIPRHDTVYWYQQGPGQDPQFLISFYEKMQSDKGSIPDRFSAQQFSDYHSELNMSSLELGDSALYFCASSAQLTDTQYFGPGTRLTVL.

V gene TRBV6-6 combines with J gene TRBJ2-7, with D perhaps TRBD2 (5 bases). The CDR3 is 17 residues long. The germline V gene encodes CDR1 MNHNY and CDR2 SVGAGI (reference sequence). Trimming left V 5 bases short and J 1 base short, with 21 bases between. This chain's CDR3 is CASSRRRVGEGSYEQYF. The CDR3 DNA reads TGTGCCAGCAGTCGCCGCCGGGTCGGGGAAGGGTCCTACGAGCAGTACTTC.

The chain is built from TRBV12-3 or TRBV12-4 and TRBJ2-7; D unresolved. The CDR3 loop spans 13 amino acids. V was clipped by 2 bases and J by 0 bases, with 5 bases between them. The CDR3 DNA sequence: TGTGCCAGCAGTTTAAGCCGCTCCTACGAGCAGTACTTC. Encoded protein: CASSLSRSYEQYF.

This clone showed up many times. The rearrangement uses TRBV4-2 and TRBJ1-4, with TRBD1 matching over 8 bases. The germline CDR1 and CDR2 sequences are LGHNA and YNFKEQ. There are 17 residues in the CDR3. V lost 0 bases to trimming and J lost 8 bases; unmatched junction nucleotides: 11. The CDR3 DNA is TGTGCCAGCAGCCAAGAAGGCGGCAGGGGGCGTAGAGAAAAACTGTTTTTT. Amino acids: CASSQEGGRGRREKLFF.

The chain has TRBV9 and TRBJ1-2, with D uncertain. With 0 bases removed from V and 1 base from J, the gap between germline ends came to 4 bases. The CDR3 extends over 13 amino acids. The germline CDR1 and CDR2 sequences are SGDLS and YYNGEE. In DNA form, the CDR3 reads TGTGCCAGCAGCGTAGTCGGTAACTATGGCTACACCTTC. Translation gives CASSVVGNYGYTF.

The chain links TRBV13 to TRBJ1-2; no clear D. The CDR3 totals 14 residues. Trimming took off 2 bases at V and 4 bases at J, with 11 bases between the two ends. Germline CDR1 is PRHDT and CDR2 is FYEKMQ (reference sequence). The CDR3 protein is CASSLSSGFYGYTF. The CDR3 DNA reads as TGTGCCAGCAGCTTATCTTCAGGATTCTATGGCTACACCTTC.

The chain couples TRBV30 to TRBJ1-6; D unclear. The CDR3 has 14 residues. Between the trimmed V and J ends, which lost 4 bases and 0 bases, there was a span of 7 bases. Germline lookup yields CDR1 GTSNPN and CDR2 SVGIG (reference sequence). This CDR3 reads CAWTGRSYNSPLHF. The CDR3 DNA reads as TGTGCCTGGACTGGCCGCTCCTATAATTCACCCCTCCACTTT.

This chain joins TRBV10-1 and TRBJ1-6, with TRBD1 as a possible D gene (6 bases). V was cut by 0 bases and J by 9 bases, with 21 bases left in between. The CDR3 extends over 18 amino acids. Germline assignment: CDR1 WNHNN and CDR2 SYGVQD (reference sequence). CDR3 sequence: CASSESSRADRNFSPLHF. CDR3 coding DNA: TGCGCCAGCAGTGAGTCGAGTAGGGCGGACAGAAACTTTTCACCCCTCCACTTT.